This T cell receptor beta chain was sequenced during a study of shared clonotypes between healthy human individuals. With respect to this clone: The target antigen is unknown. Other DNA variants within this sample encode the same CDR3.

Naive CD8 isolation took CD45RO-negative cells positively selected for CCR7 and excluded terminally differentiated effector memory CD45RA+ cells. Deep was the level at which the assay was run. Generated by immunoSEQ multiplex PCR, the TCRdb table keeps only in-frame clones and is missing some. The sample carries about 1,800,000 clones, about 95% recorded once. General study results and limits: Generation probability values for non-shared clonotypes were lower than those for clonotypes shared by all four donors. Memory subsets had estimated richness that was generally smaller than that of naive subsets.

Per the germline V gene, CDR1 is MNHEY and CDR2 is SMNVEV (reference sequence). The V and J ends lost 5 bases and 0 bases respectively, with 5 bases between them. This CDR3 region has 13 residues. This chain connects TRBV27 to TRBJ2-1; D gene ambiguous. This clonotype was obtained from a man between 18 and 29 years old in good health. The specimen was naive CD8+ T cells sorted from blood. CDR3 in amino acids: CASSLSSYNEQFF. DNA for the CDR3: TGTGCCAGCAGTCTAAGCTCCTACAATGAGCAGTTCTTC.